Each of the 13 T cell receptor beta chains below was sequenced from the same sample in a study of early T cells in non-severe SARS-CoV-2 infection. TCRdb processed the 5' RACE reads anew with MiXCR; each CDR3 protein has one entry. The sample shows about 54,000 distinct CDR3 sequences, about 8% of them seen only once. Sequences were derived from whole blood, sampled at baseline. These receptors originate from an adult who was a healthcare worker with PCR-confirmed SARS-CoV-2 infection or an uninfected control (not recorded which).

Only a few counts were recorded for this clonotype. The rearrangement links TRBV23-1 to TRBJ1-5; D possibly corresponds to TRBD1 (5 bases). TRBV23-1 is an ORF; its function is uncertain. V gave up 0 bases and J gave up 2 bases, with 5 bases separating them. The CDR3 covers 14 residues. In nucleotides, the CDR3 is TGCGCCAGCAGTCAATCACAGGGCAATCAGCCCCAGCATTTT. Translating it yields CASSQSQGNQPQHF.

There are many counts of this clonotype. The chain combines TRBV6-6 with TRBJ1-5; D is unresolved. Germline CDR1 is MNHNY and CDR2 is SVGAGI (reference sequence). This CDR3 is 14 amino acids long. V lost 4 bases to trimming and J lost 2 bases, with 9 bases between them. CDR3 bases: TGTGCCAGCAGTTCCGGGGTGGGCAATCAGCCCCAGCATTTT. This codes for CASSSGVGNQPQHF.

This clonotype was observed at least ten times. This rearrangement joins TRBV10-2 to TRBJ1-5; possible D gene TRBD1, 6 bases. Between the trimmed V and J ends, which lost 6 bases and 7 bases, there was a span of 10 bases. Per the germline V gene, CDR1 is WSHSY and CDR2 is SAAADI. The CDR3 sequence is 12 residues long. The CDR3 bases are TGCGCCAGCAGCCACAGGGCCCAGCCCCAGCATTTT. Amino acid sequence: CASSHRAQPQHF.

This chain uses TRBV6-2 or TRBV6-3 with TRBJ2-7; possible D gene TRBD1, 5 bases. Germline CDR1 is MNHEY and CDR2 is SVGEGT. The CDR3 loop spans 12 amino acids. V lost 10 bases to trimming and J lost 0 bases, with 10 bases between them. The CDR3 reads CATTDTSYEQYF. The CDR3 DNA is TGTGCCACCACGGACACCTCCTACGAGCAGTACTTC.

This clonotype was seen a handful of times. This rearrangement joins TRBV20-1 to TRBJ2-5; 7 nucleotides align to TRBD2. J lost 2 bases, V lost 6 bases, and 18 bases had no gene match. CDR3 length: 17 residues. Per germline, CDR1 DFQATT and CDR2 SNEGSKA (reference sequence). The CDR3: CSATSGGTLTLQETQYF. The CDR3 coding sequence is TGCAGTGCAACATCCGGGGGGACTCTCACTCTACAAGAGACCCAGTACTTC.

V gene TRBV24-1 combines with J gene TRBJ2-7; D is undetermined. V was trimmed by 2 bases and J by 2 bases, leaving 12 bases between them. The CDR3 loop spans 15 amino acids. From germline, CDR1 is KGHDR and CDR2 SFDVKD. CDR3 loop: CATSDSRTATYEQYF. As DNA, the CDR3 is TGTGCCACCAGTGATTCGCGGACCGCCACCTACGAGCAGTACTTC.

This clonotype was seen at least ten times. V gene TRBV20-1 combines with J gene TRBJ2-1; 9 bases map to TRBD2. This CDR3 contains 20 residues. The ends lost 0 bases at V and 5 bases at J; junction bases unmatched: 20. Per germline, CDR1 DFQATT and CDR2 SNEGSKA (reference sequence). The CDR3 region has the DNA TGCAGTGCTAGAGATCTCCGGCTAGCGGGGTTCCCCGAGACTAACAATGAGCAGTTCTTC. This codes for CSARDLRLAGFPETNNEQFF.

This clonotype has only a few counts. The chain links TRBV7-9 to TRBJ2-7; 7 bases line up with TRBD1. Germline V gene data show CDR1 as SEHNR and CDR2 as FQNEAQ (reference sequence). The junction had 3 bases not matched to a gene; V was cut back by 2 bases and J by 2 bases. The CDR3 covers 14 residues. The CDR3 is CASSLKGQPYEQYF. CDR3 DNA sequence: TGTGCCAGCAGCTTAAAGGGACAGCCCTACGAGCAGTACTTC.

This sequence joins TRBV27 and TRBJ2-7, with no clear D. Germline loops: CDR1 MNHEY, CDR2 SMNVEV (reference sequence). This CDR3 is built from 13 residues. Trimming removed 6 bases at V and 5 bases at J, with 14 bases between. CDR3 sequence reads: CASSRAGSDEQYF. DNA of the CDR3: TGTGCCAGCAGCCGGGCTGGAAGTGACGAGCAGTACTTC.

This clonotype was detected a few times. The chain employs TRBV20-1 and TRBJ2-7; tentative D call: TRBD1 (6 bases). CDR3 length equals 12 residues. In germline, CDR1 is DFQATT, CDR2 SNEGSKA (reference sequence). V was shortened by 7 bases and J by 4 bases, with 14 bases between the two germline ends. The CDR3 loop reads CSVTTGTYEQYF. CDR3 bases: TGCAGTGTCACCACTGGGACATACGAGCAGTACTTC.

This clonotype came up a few times. The chain is built from TRBV10-3 and TRBJ1-1; 8 bases line up with TRBD1. Germline V gene lookup returns CDR1 ENHRY and CDR2 SYGVKD. V dropped 0 bases and J dropped 0; count of bases not matched to a gene: 9. There are 18 residues in the CDR3. CDR3 amino acids: CAISESDRADPLNTEAFF. The CDR3 DNA reads as TGTGCCATCAGTGAGTCGGACAGGGCAGACCCGCTGAACACTGAAGCTTTCTTT.

The chain links TRBV6-5 to TRBJ2-5, with TRBD1 matching over 7 bases. The germline gives CDR1 MNHEY, CDR2 SVGAGI. Losses at the gene ends were 3 bases for V and 5 bases for J; bases not matched to a gene: 12. The CDR3 runs 16 residues. The CDR3 protein is CASSYPLGGPRETQYF. The CDR3 DNA reads TGTGCCAGCAGTTATCCTTTAGGGGGCCCACGGGAGACCCAGTACTTC.

This clonotype was recorded at least ten times. V usage is TRBV25-1 and J usage is TRBJ1-1; 7 bases fit TRBD1. After removal of 4 bases from V and 3 bases from J, the junction contained 2 bases not matched to a gene. This CDR3 contains 13 residues. CDR1 and CDR2 from the germline V gene are MGHDK and SYGVNS. DNA for the CDR3: TGTGCCAGCAGTGTCGGGACAGACACTGAAGCTTTCTTT. The encoded protein is CASSVGTDTEAFF.